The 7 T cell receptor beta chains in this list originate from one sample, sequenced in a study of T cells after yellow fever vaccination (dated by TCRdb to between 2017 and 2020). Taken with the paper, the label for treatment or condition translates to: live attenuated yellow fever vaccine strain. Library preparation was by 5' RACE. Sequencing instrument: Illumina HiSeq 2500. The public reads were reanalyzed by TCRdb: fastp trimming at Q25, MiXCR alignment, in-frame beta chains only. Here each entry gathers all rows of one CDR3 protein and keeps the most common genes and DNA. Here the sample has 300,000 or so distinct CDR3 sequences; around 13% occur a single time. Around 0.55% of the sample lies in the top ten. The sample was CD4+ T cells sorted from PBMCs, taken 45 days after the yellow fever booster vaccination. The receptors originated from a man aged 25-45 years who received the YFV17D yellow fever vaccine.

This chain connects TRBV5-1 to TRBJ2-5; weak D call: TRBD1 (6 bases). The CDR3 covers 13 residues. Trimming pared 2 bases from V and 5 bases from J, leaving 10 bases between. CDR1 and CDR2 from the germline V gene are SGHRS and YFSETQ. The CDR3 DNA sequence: TGCGCCAGCAGCTTCCGGGACAAGGAGACCCAGTACTTC. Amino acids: CASSFRDKETQYF.

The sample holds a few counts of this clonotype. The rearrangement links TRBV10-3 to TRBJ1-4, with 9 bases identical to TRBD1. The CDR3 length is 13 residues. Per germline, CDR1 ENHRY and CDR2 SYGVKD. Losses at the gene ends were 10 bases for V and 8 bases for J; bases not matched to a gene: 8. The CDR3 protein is CATQQGAGEKLFF. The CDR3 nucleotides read TGTGCCACCCAACAGGGGGCGGGGGAAAAACTGTTTTTT.

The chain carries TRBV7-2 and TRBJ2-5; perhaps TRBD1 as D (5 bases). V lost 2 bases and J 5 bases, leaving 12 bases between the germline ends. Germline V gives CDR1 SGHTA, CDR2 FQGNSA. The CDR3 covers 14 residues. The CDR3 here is CASSLITRVETQYF. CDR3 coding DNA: TGTGCCAGCAGCTTAATAACCAGGGTTGAGACCCAGTACTTC.

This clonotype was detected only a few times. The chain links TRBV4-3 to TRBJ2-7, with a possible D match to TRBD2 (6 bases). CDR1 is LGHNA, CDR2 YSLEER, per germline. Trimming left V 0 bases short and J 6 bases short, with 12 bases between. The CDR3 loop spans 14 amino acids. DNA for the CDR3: TGCGCCAGCAGCCAAGACCGACTAGTCTCCGAGCAGTACTTC. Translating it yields CASSQDRLVSEQYF.

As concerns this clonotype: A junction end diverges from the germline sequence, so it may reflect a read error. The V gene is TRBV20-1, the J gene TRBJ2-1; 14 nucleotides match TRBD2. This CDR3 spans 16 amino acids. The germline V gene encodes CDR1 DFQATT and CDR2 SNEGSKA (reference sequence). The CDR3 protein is CCAREQGLAGVNEQFF. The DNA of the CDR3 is TGCTGTGCTAGAGAGCAGGGACTAGCGGGAGTCAATGAGCAGTTCTTC.

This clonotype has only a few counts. CDR3 residues: CASKRGSSNTEAFF. CDR3 nucleotide sequence: TGTGCCAGCAAAAGAGGGAGTTCGAACACTGAAGCTTTCTTT. The chain joins TRBV7-9 to TRBJ1-1; D is unclear. The CDR3 runs 14 residues. V lost 7 bases, J lost 1 base, and 13 bases lay in between. The germline V gene encodes CDR1 SEHNR and CDR2 FQNEAQ (reference sequence). The whole variable domain, filled in from reference TRBV7-9 and TRBJ1-1, reads DTGVSQNPRHKITKRGQNVTFRCDPISEHNRLYWYRQTLGQGPEFLTYFQNEAQLEKSRLLSDRFSAERPKGSFSTLEIQRTEQGDSAMYLCASKRGSSNTEAFFGQGTRLTVV.

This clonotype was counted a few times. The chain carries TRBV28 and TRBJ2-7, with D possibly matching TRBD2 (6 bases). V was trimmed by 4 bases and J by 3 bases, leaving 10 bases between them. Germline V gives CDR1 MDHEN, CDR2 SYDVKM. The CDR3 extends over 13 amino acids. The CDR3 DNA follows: TGTGCCAGCAGTTCCGGGAGTTTCTACGAGCAGTACTTC. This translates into CASSSGSFYEQYF.